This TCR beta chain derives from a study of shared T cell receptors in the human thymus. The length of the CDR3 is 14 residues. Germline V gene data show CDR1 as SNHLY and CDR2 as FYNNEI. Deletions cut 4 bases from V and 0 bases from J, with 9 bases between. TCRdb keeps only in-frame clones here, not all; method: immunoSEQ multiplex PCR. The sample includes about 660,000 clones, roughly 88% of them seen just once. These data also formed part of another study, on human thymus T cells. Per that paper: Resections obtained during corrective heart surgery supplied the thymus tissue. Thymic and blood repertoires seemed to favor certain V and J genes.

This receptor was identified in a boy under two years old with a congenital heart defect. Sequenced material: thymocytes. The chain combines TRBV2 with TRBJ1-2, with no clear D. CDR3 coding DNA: TGTGCCAGCAGTGGATCCCTAGCTAACTATGGCTACACCTTC. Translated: CASSGSLANYGYTF.